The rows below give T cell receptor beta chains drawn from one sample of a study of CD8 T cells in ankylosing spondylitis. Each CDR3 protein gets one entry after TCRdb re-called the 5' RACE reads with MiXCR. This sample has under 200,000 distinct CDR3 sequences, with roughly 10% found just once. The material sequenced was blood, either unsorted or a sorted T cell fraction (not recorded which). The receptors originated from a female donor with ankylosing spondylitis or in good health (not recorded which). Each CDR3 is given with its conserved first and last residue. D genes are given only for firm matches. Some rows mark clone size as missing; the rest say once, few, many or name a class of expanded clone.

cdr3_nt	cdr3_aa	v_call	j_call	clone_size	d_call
TGCGCCAGCAGCCAAGAGTGGGCGGGCAGACGAGACCTAACCGGGGAGCTGTTTTTT	CASSQEWAGRRDLTGELFF	TRBV4-3	TRBJ2-2	few	-
TGTGCCACCAGTGGACAGGGGGGAACCGCCAGGTTGGACACCGGGGAGCTGTTTTTT	CATSGQGGTARLDTGELFF	TRBV24-1	TRBJ2-2	few	TRBD1
TGTGCCAGTAGTATTGGCGGGGGCACCTACAATGAGCAGTTCTTC	CASSIGGGTYNEQFF	TRBV19	TRBJ2-1	many	-
TGTGCCAGCAGCCATGGGCGGGTTGCTCCCGACAATGAGCAGTTCTTC	CASSHGRVAPDNEQFF	TRBV7-9	TRBJ2-1	few	-
TGTGCCAGCAGCTTGGGACTAGCGGGAACCCAGTACTTC	CASSLGLAGTQYF	TRBV7-2	TRBJ2-7	many	TRBD2
TGCGCCAGCAGCGAAGGACAGGGGGCCGCAGATACGCAGTATTTT	CASSEGQGAADTQYF	TRBV5-1	TRBJ2-3	few	TRBD1
-	CASSSSAGASGYTF	TRBV12-3/TRBV12-4	TRBJ1-2	few	-
TGCGCCAGCAGCCAGGGGGGAGTCTCTGGAAACACCATATATTTT	CASSQGGVSGNTIYF	TRBV4-3	TRBJ1-3	-	-
TGTGCCAGCAGCTCCCCAGGCGTCGACGCTTTCTTT	CASSSPGVDAFF	TRBV5-5	TRBJ1-1	many	-
TGTGCCACCCGTCAGGGTGTTCTTGGCTACACCTTC	CATRQGVLGYTF	TRBV12-3/TRBV12-4	TRBJ1-2	many	-
TGTGCCATCAGTGATAGAGGCGGGAGTCTTTACGAGCAGTACTTC	CAISDRGGSLYEQYF	TRBV10-3	TRBJ2-7	many	TRBD2
TGTGCCAGCAGCTTCGGTGGTCCAGCCTACGAGCAGTACTTC	CASSFGGPAYEQYF	TRBV7-9	TRBJ2-7	few	-
TGCAGTGCGCGGCTACTAAGCGGGAGCGGGTACGAGCAGTACTTC	CSARLLSGSGYEQYF	TRBV20-1	TRBJ2-7	-	TRBD2
TGCGCCAGCAGCCCACAGGGGAGAGGCTACGAGCAGTACTTC	CASSPQGRGYEQYF	TRBV23-1	TRBJ2-7	few	TRBD1
TGTGCCAGCAGCCAAATCCAGGACTACAATGAGCAGTTCTTC	CASSQIQDYNEQFF	TRBV5-5	TRBJ2-1	-	-
TGCGCCAGCAGCTTCCCTAGCGGGAGTATCTACAATGAGCAGTTCTTC	CASSFPSGSIYNEQFF	TRBV5-1	TRBJ2-1	-	TRBD2
TGTGCCAGCAGTTACTCTTTTTCGGCGGAGTCCTCCTACAATGAGCAGTTCTTC	CASSYSFSAESSYNEQFF	TRBV6-5	TRBJ2-1	few	-
TGCGCCAGCAGCCAAGGTTCGGGGGCCTACGAGCAGTACTTC	CASSQGSGAYEQYF	TRBV4-1	TRBJ2-7	-	-
TGTGCCAGCACCCAAAGTGGCGAGCAGTACTTC	CASTQSGEQYF	TRBV6-5	TRBJ2-7	-	-
TGTGCCACCAAGGGGGGGACCCACAATGAGCAGTTCTTC	CATKGGTHNEQFF	TRBV24-1	TRBJ2-1	few	-
TGCGCCAGCAGCCAAGATAGGGCAGGGGGGGATCAGCCCCAGCATTTT	CASSQDRAGGDQPQHF	TRBV4-3	TRBJ1-5	many	TRBD1
TGTGCCAGCAGCTTAAGAGGGACTAGCGGGAGCACAGATACGCAGTATTTT	CASSLRGTSGSTDTQYF	TRBV5-6	TRBJ2-3	-	TRBD2
TGTGCCAGCAAAACCGGGACAGGAAGCCCTGAAGCTTTCTTT	CASKTGTGSPEAFF	TRBV7-2	TRBJ1-1	-	TRBD1
TGTGCCTGGAGTGAGACGGGGAATCAGCCCCAGCATTTT	CAWSETGNQPQHF	TRBV30	TRBJ1-5	-	-
TGCAGCGTTCCCGAAGGACAGGGGAACACTGAAGCTTTCTTT	CSVPEGQGNTEAFF	TRBV29-1	TRBJ1-1	few	TRBD1
TGCGCCAGCAGCCCCGCGGAGCTAGCGGCCTACAATGAGCAGTTCTTC	CASSPAELAAYNEQFF	TRBV4-1	TRBJ2-1	-	TRBD2
TGTGCCAGCAGTCACTCCCGGGGTTTTGGCTACACCTTC	CASSHSRGFGYTF	TRBV12-3/TRBV12-4	TRBJ1-2	many	-
TGTGCCAGCAGCTTAGAGAGGGCAGTCTCAGGCACTGAAGCTTTCTTT	CASSLERAVSGTEAFF	TRBV7-9	TRBJ1-1	many	-
TGCAGCGTTGGATTATGGACAGGAGACTACGAGCAGTACTTC	CSVGLWTGDYEQYF	TRBV29-1	TRBJ2-7	-	TRBD1
TGTGCCTGGAGTGTCCCCCGAGACGGGGGGACTGAAGCTTTCTTT	CAWSVPRDGGTEAFF	TRBV30	TRBJ1-1	few	-
TGCAGTGCTAGAGAGAGGGGGACCACTGAAGCTTTCTTT	CSARERGTTEAFF	TRBV20-1	TRBJ1-1	few	-
TGTGCCAGCAGCTTAGGCCAGCTAGAAGCTTTCTTT	CASSLGQLEAFF	TRBV7-9	TRBJ1-1	-	-
TGTGCCATCAGCCGGGGGGATGCGGGACGACTCTACGAGCAGTACTTC	CAISRGDAGRLYEQYF	TRBV10-3	TRBJ2-7	many	TRBD2
TGTGCCAGCACCCGGACTAGCGGGATCTTCGAGACAAATGAGCAGTTCTTC	CASTRTSGIFETNEQFF	TRBV2	TRBJ2-1	many	TRBD2
TGTGCCAGCACGGAGGGGAACACCGGGGAGCTGTTTTTT	CASTEGNTGELFF	TRBV9	TRBJ2-2	-	-
TGTGCCAGCAGTCCGCTGGGGCAGAACAATGAGCAGTTCTTC	CASSPLGQNNEQFF	TRBV12-3/TRBV12-4	TRBJ2-1	few	-
TGTGCCAGCAGCCTGGGCAGCTCTCTAACTGAAGCTTTCTTT	CASSLGSSLTEAFF	TRBV7-9	TRBJ1-1	-	-
TGTGCCAGCAGTCCAGGGACTAGCGGGAAGGAGACCCAGTACTTC	CASSPGTSGKETQYF	TRBV27	TRBJ2-5	-	TRBD2
TGTGCCAGCAGCTTAGGGGGACTAAGGGGCTACGAGCAGTACTTC	CASSLGGLRGYEQYF	TRBV7-9	TRBJ2-7	few	TRBD2
TGTGCCAGCAGCTTGGGACTCCTGAACGTCGGGGCCAACGTCCTGACTTTC	CASSLGLLNVGANVLTF	TRBV7-9	TRBJ2-6	-	-
TGCGCCAGCAGCCAAGGGGAGGGGGGCTCCTACAATGAGCAGTTCTTC	CASSQGEGGSYNEQFF	TRBV4-3	TRBJ2-1	many	-
TGTGCCAGCAGTGAAAGACGGAGGGAGAAATACGAGCAGTACTTC	CASSERRREKYEQYF	TRBV2	TRBJ2-7	-	-
TGTGCCAGCAGCTCCGGGACAGGGGGCTTTCAGCCCCAGCATTTT	CASSSGTGGFQPQHF	TRBV7-9	TRBJ1-5	-	TRBD1
TGCAGTGCGCCCGCGCGGAGCTCCTACGAGCAGTACTTC	CSAPARSSYEQYF	TRBV20-1	TRBJ2-7	-	-
TGTGCCAGCAGTTTGGATCCAGACCGCAATCAGCCCCAGCATTTT	CASSLDPDRNQPQHF	TRBV7-6	TRBJ1-5	few	-
TGCGCCAGCAGCCCTTCAGGCACGCGGATAAGCAATCAGCCCCAGCATTTT	CASSPSGTRISNQPQHF	TRBV4-1	TRBJ1-5	many	-
TGTGCCAGCAGCTCATTAGCGGGAGGCGATAACGAGCAGTACTTC	CASSSLAGGDNEQYF	TRBV7-6	TRBJ2-7	-	TRBD2
TGTGCCAGCAGCTTAGGGGCGGGAACATACAATGAGCAGTTCTTC	CASSLGAGTYNEQFF	TRBV7-6	TRBJ2-1	-	-
TGTGCCAGCAGCGACGGAGGGCGGGGAGGATTTATAAGAGGGGGCACAGATACGCAGTATTTT	CASSDGGRGGFIRGGTDTQYF	TRBV21-1	TRBJ2-3	-	-
TGTGCCAGCAGGCAAGGGACTAGCTCCTACAATGAGCAGTTCTTC	CASRQGTSSYNEQFF	TRBV2	TRBJ2-1	few	TRBD2
TGTGCCAGCAGCTTAGGACAGGGTCGAAATCAGCCCCAGCATTTT	CASSLGQGRNQPQHF	TRBV7-8	TRBJ1-5	many	TRBD1
TGTGCCAGCAGTGAGGCAGGGAAGGGTACGCAGTATTTT	CASSEAGKGTQYF	TRBV2	TRBJ2-3	many	-
TGTGCCAGCAGTTCCGAGCGGGAGCCCGAAGAGACCCAGTACTTC	CASSSEREPEETQYF	TRBV6-2/TRBV6-3	TRBJ2-5	-	TRBD2
TGTGCCAGCAGCTTAGAAGGGACAGGGAACACTGAAGCTTTCTTT	CASSLEGTGNTEAFF	TRBV7-6	TRBJ1-1	-	TRBD1
TGTGCCAGCAGTCGGGCTGAAGCTTTCTTT	CASSRAEAFF	TRBV2	TRBJ1-1	many	-